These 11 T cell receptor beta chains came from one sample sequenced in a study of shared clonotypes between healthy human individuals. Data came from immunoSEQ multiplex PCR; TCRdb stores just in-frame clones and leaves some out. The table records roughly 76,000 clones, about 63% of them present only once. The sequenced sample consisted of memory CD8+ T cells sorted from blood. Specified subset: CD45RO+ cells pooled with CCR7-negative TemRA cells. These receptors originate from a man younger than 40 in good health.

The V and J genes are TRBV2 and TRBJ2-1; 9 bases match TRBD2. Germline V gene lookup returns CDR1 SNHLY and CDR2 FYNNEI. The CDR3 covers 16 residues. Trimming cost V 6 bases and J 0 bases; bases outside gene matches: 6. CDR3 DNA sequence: TGTGCCAGCAGGGTGGCTAGCGGGAACTCCTACAATGAGCAGTTCTTC. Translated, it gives CASRVASGNSYNEQFF.

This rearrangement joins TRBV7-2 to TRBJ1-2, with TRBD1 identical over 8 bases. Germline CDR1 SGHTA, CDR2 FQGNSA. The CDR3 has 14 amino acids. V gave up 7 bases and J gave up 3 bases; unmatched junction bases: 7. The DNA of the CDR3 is TGTGCCAGCAACCCAGTGACAGGGGACTATGGCTACACCTTC. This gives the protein CASNPVTGDYGYTF.

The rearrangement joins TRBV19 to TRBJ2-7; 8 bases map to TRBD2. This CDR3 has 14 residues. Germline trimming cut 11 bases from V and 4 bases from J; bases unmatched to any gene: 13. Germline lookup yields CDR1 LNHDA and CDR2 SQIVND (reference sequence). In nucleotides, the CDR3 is TGTGCCGCATCAGCGGGAGTCGGGGTTTACGAGCAGTACTTC. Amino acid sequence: CAASAGVGVYEQYF.

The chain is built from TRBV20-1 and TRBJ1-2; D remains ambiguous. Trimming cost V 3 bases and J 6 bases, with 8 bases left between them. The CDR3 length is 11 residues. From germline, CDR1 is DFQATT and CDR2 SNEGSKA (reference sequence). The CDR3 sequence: CSASPTDGYTF. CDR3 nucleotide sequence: TGCAGTGCTAGCCCCACGGATGGCTACACCTTC.

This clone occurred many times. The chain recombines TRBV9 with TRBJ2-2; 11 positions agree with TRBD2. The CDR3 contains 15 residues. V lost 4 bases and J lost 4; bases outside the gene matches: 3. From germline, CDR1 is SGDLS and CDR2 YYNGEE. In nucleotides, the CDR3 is TGTGCCAGCAGCCCTGGGACTAGCGGCACCGGGGAGCTGTTTTTT. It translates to CASSPGTSGTGELFF. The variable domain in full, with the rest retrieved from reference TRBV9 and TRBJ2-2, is DSGVTQTPKHLITATGQRVTLRCSPRSGDLSVYWYQQSLDQGLQFLIQYYNGEERAKGNILERFSAQQFPDLHSELNLSSLELGDSALYFCASSPGTSGTGELFFGEGSRLTVL.

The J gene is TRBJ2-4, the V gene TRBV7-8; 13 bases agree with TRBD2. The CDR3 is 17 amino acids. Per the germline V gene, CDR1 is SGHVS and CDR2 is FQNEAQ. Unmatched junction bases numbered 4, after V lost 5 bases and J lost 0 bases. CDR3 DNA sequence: TGTGCCAGCAGCCTGACTAGCGGGAGGTTAGCCAAAAACATTCAGTACTTC. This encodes CASSLTSGRLAKNIQYF.

The CDR3 reads CASSLEGHNYEQYF. In DNA form, the CDR3 reads TGTGCCAGCAGCTTAGAGGGCCATAACTACGAGCAGTACTTC. The J gene is TRBJ2-7, the V gene TRBV11-3; no definite D call. V was pared by 0 bases and J by 3 bases, with 9 bases between. The CDR3 consists of 14 residues. Germline V gene lookup returns CDR1 SGHNT and CDR2 YENEEA.

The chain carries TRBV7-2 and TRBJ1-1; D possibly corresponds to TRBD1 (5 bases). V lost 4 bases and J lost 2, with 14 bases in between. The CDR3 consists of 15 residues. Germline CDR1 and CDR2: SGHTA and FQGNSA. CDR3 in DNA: TGTGCCAGCAGCTCCCCCAGGGTCGACAACACTGAAGCTTTCTTT. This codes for CASSSPRVDNTEAFF.

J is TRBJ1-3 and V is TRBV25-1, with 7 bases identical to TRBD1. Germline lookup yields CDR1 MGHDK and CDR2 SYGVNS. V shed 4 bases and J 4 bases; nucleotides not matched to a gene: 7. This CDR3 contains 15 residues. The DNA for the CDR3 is TGTGCCAGCAGTGGGCAGGGGGTACAGGGAAACACCATATATTTT. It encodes CASSGQGVQGNTIYF. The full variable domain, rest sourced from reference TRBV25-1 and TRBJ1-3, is EADIYQTPRYLVIGTGKKITLECSQTMGHDKMYWYQQDPGMELHLIHYSYGVNSTEKGDLSSESTVSRIRTEHFPLTLESARPSHTSQYLCASSGQGVQGNTIYFGEGSWLTVV.

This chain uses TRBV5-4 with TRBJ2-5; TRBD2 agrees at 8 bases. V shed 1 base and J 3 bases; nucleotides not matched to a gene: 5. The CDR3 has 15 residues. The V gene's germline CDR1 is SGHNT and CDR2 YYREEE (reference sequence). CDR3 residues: CASSLKRGSKETQYF. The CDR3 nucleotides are TGTGCCAGCAGCTTGAAGCGGGGGAGTAAAGAGACCCAGTACTTC.

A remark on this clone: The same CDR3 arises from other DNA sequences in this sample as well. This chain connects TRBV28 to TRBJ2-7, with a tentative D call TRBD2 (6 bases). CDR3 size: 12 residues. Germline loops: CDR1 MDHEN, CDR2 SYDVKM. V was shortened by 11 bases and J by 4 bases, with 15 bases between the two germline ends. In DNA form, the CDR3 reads TGTGCCTCCCGGAGCCTAGCGTACGAGCAGTACTTC. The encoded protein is CASRSLAYEQYF.